One sample yielded the 22 T cell receptor beta chains listed below, sequenced in a study of T cell repertoires in cytomegalovirus infection. TCRdb re-called the reads with MiXCR, one entry per CDR3 protein. The sample comprises hundreds of thousands of distinct CDR3 sequences, roughly 24% of which are singletons, and under 8.5% rests with the top ten. The sequenced sample was CD8+ T cells from PBMCs. Every receptor here comes from a human donor in good health (CMV status not recorded). Some clones in this sample may be carry-over from other donors' samples.

The rearrangement links TRBV29-1 to TRBJ2-2; the D gene could be TRBD1 or TRBD2 (5 bases each). The CDR3 contains 12 residues. Germline CDR1 is SQVTM and CDR2 is ANQGSEA. The CDR3 DNA sequence: TGCGCCGGGACCGATAACACCGGGGAGCTGTTTTTT. It yields the protein CAGTDNTGELFF.

This clonotype was recorded only once. A read error may explain this, as a much larger clone is one base away. J is TRBJ2-1 and V is TRBV5-4, with D tentatively TRBD2 (6 bases). Per the germline V gene, CDR1 is SGHNT and CDR2 is YYREEE (reference sequence). CDR3 length: 13 residues. Trimming removed 10 bases at V and 9 bases at J, with 20 bases between. This chain's CDR3 is CAALSRRGTEQFF. CDR3 nucleotides: TGTGCCGCCTTAAGCAGGAGGGGAACTGAGCAGTTCTTC. The complete variable domain, with remaining parts taken from reference TRBV5-4 and TRBJ2-1, reads ETGVTQSPTHLIKTRGQQVTLRCSSQSGHNTVSWYQQALGQGPQFIFQYYREEENGRGNFPPRFSGLQFPNYSSELNVNALELDDSALYLCAALSRRGTEQFFGPGTRLTVL.

Details on this clonotype: With a much larger clone just one base away, this may be a read error. J is TRBJ2-1 and V is TRBV12-3 or TRBV12-4, with TRBD1 matching 10 bases. The CDR3 consists of 18 residues. This chain's CDR3 is CACSLAGHGTGAYNEQFF. CDR3 in DNA: TGTGCCTGCAGTTTAGCTGGCCACGGGACAGGGGCATATAATGAGCAGTTCTTC.

This clonotype was seen a handful of times. The chain has TRBV28 and TRBJ1-1; 7 bases are shared with TRBD1. The CDR3 covers 15 residues. The V gene end was trimmed by 5 bases and the J gene end by 3 bases; junction bases not matched to a gene: 9. Germline-derived CDR1 and CDR2 are MDHEN and SYDVKM. The CDR3 reads CASSKRQGRYTEAFF. The CDR3 DNA follows: TGTGCCAGCAGTAAACGACAGGGTCGGTACACTGAAGCTTTCTTT.

A few counts support this clonotype. V gene TRBV11-3 combines with J gene TRBJ2-1; D is uncertain. CDR1 and CDR2 from the germline V gene are SGHNT and YENEEA. Trimming cost V 4 bases and J 5 bases, with 15 bases left between them. The CDR3 covers 15 residues. CDR3 amino acids: CASSSAVGIHNEQFF. Here the CDR3 DNA reads TGTGCCAGCAGCTCCGCGGTAGGGATACACAATGAGCAGTTCTTC.

This clonotype was observed a handful of times. A much larger clone lies one base from this, so it may be a read error. The chain couples TRBV7-6 to TRBJ2-2; D possibly corresponds to TRBD2 (5 bases). This CDR3 region has 13 residues. CDR1 and CDR2 from the germline V gene are SGHVS and FNYEAQ. Between the trimmed V and J ends, which lost 1 base and 7 bases, there was a span of 7 bases. The CDR3 is CASSLGGVGELFF. DNA for the CDR3: TGTGCCAGCAGCTTAGGGGGAGTCGGGGAGCTGTTTTTT.

Remarks on this clonotype: One end of the junction is discordant with germline, which a read error may explain. The V gene is TRBV7-9, the J gene TRBJ1-1; TRBD1 matches at 7 bases. CDR1 is SEHNR, CDR2 FQNEAQ, per germline (reference sequence). This CDR3 has 15 amino acids. CDR3 nucleotides: TGTGCCAGCAGCGCTCGGGACAGTAAGAACTCTGAAGCTTTCTTT. It specifies CASSARDSKNSEAFF.

This clonotype was counted between two and nine times. CDR3: CATSDPAQDEQFF. The CDR3 DNA sequence: TGTGCCACCAGTGATCCCGCCCAAGATGAGCAGTTCTTC. This sequence joins TRBV24-1 and TRBJ2-1; D not resolved. Trimming stripped 3 bases from V and 8 bases from J, with 10 bases between. CDR3 length equals 13 residues. CDR1 is KGHDR, CDR2 SFDVKD, per germline.

This clonotype was counted many times. The chain is built from TRBV7-6 and TRBJ2-7; 7 bases fit TRBD1. The germline V gene encodes CDR1 SGHVS and CDR2 FNYEAQ. V shed 4 bases, J shed 2 bases, and the junction held 5 bases outside the gene matches. This CDR3 comprises 14 residues. The CDR3 loop reads CASSSAGTAYEQYF. DNA for the CDR3: TGTGCCAGCAGCTCAGCCGGGACAGCCTACGAGCAGTACTTC.

This chain connects TRBV10-3 to TRBJ2-3, with 8 bases that match TRBD2. V was clipped by 4 bases and J by 2 bases; unmatched bases: 11. The CDR3 sequence is 17 residues long. Germline values: CDR1 ENHRY, CDR2 SYGVKD. CDR3 residues: CAISVPGKRGITDTQYF. CDR3 DNA: TGTGCCATCAGTGTCCCTGGGAAGCGGGGGATCACAGATACGCAGTATTTT.

This clonotype was counted only a few times. The chain is built from TRBV7-9 and TRBJ1-1; TRBD1 might be the D (5 bases). CDR1 and CDR2 (germline): SEHNR, FQNEAQ (reference sequence). This CDR3 spans 15 amino acids. V gave up 3 bases and J gave up 3 bases, with 14 bases separating them. The CDR3 DNA reads TGTGCCAGCAGCTTTGTGAGGGTAGGGGACACTGAAGCTTTCTTT. It translates to CASSFVRVGDTEAFF.

The gene calls are TRBV24-1 and TRBJ2-7; D is perhaps TRBD1 (6 bases). Trimming shortened V by 3 bases and J by 0 bases, and 14 bases separated the two germline ends. The length of the CDR3 is 16 residues. Germline CDR1 and CDR2: KGHDR and SFDVKD. The CDR3 is CATSDLRRGNSYEQYF. The CDR3 DNA reads as TGTGCCACCAGTGATCTGAGAAGGGGGAACTCCTACGAGCAGTACTTC.

Only a few counts were recorded for this clonotype. Its ends do not fully match the called genes, so a read error is possible. The chain employs TRBV6-5 and TRBJ2-7, with TRBD1 identical over 8 bases. The CDR3 sequence is 17 residues long. Germline values: CDR1 MNHEY, CDR2 SVGAGI. CDR3 residues: CANSYRTPGQGYYEQYF. CDR3 bases: TGTGCCAACAGTTACCGAACCCCCGGACAGGGATACTACGAGCAGTACTTC.

This clonotype has only a few counts. V gene TRBV24-1 combines with J gene TRBJ2-7; 11 bases map to TRBD1. The germline V gene encodes CDR1 KGHDR and CDR2 SFDVKD. The CDR3 is 14 amino acids. V lost 8 bases, J lost 5 bases, and 7 bases stayed unmatched. DNA of the CDR3: TGTGCCACCACCAAGGACAGGGGGCGAGACGAGCAGTACTTC. Translated: CATTKDRGRDEQYF.

Details on this clonotype: Given a much more abundant clone one base away, this may be a read error. The genes are TRBV6-2 or TRBV6-3 and TRBJ1-1; D unresolved. Per germline, CDR1 MNHEY and CDR2 SVGEGT. The CDR3 loop spans 14 amino acids. DNA for the CDR3: TGTGCCAACAGTGCGGAGATCGGGGTCACTGAAGCTTTCTTT. Translated: CANSAEIGVTEAFF.

V and J are TRBV13 and TRBJ2-1; D remains unclear. The length of the CDR3 is 16 residues. The germline CDR1 and CDR2 sequences are PRHDT and FYEKMQ (reference sequence). Trimming left V 5 bases short and J 0 bases short, with 14 bases between. For the CDR3, the DNA is TGTGCCAGCAGCGGCCGGGCCGTCCTCTCCTACAATGAGCAGTTCTTC. Residues: CASSGRAVLSYNEQFF.

Ten or more counts support this clonotype. The V call is TRBV19, the J call TRBJ2-1; a possible D gene is TRBD1 (6 bases). Germline assignment: CDR1 LNHDA and CDR2 SQIVND (reference sequence). Trimming shortened V by 5 bases and J by 6 bases, and 20 bases separated the two germline ends. This CDR3 is built from 16 residues. CDR3 in amino acids: CASSRTDSPSGNEQFF. CDR3 DNA sequence: TGTGCCAGTAGTCGTACGGACAGTCCGTCGGGCAATGAGCAGTTCTTC.

V and J are TRBV14 and TRBJ2-7, with D possibly TRBD2 on 6 matching bases. The CDR3 has 16 amino acids. Trimming removed 3 bases from V and 4 bases from J, with 19 bases in between. Germline V gene sequence: CDR1 SGHDN, CDR2 FVKESK. The CDR3 coding sequence is TGTGCCAGCAGCCATGACCGGGACGGGGGTGCTTACGAGCAGTACGTC. Its translation is CASSHDRDGGAYEQYV.

This clonotype was found a few times. The rearrangement joins TRBV5-6 to TRBJ2-2; the D is unclear. V lost 1 base and J lost 8, with 6 bases in between. CDR3 length: 12 residues. CDR1 and CDR2 (germline): SGHDT, YYEEEE. CDR3 loop: CASSLHSGELFF. In DNA form, the CDR3 reads TGTGCCAGCAGCTTGCATTCAGGGGAGCTGTTTTTT.

This clonotype has a handful of counts. The V and J genes are TRBV5-1 and TRBJ1-1; weak D call: TRBD1 (5 bases). Trimming shortened V by 7 bases and J by 3 bases, and 10 bases separated the two germline ends. The CDR3 is 12 residues long. Germline V gene data show CDR1 as SGHRS and CDR2 as YFSETQ. The CDR3, as DNA: TGCGCCAGCGTTGGGGCTTACACTGAAGCTTTCTTT. This gives the protein CASVGAYTEAFF.

This clonotype occurred a few times. V usage is TRBV6-5 and J usage is TRBJ2-3, with 9 bases fitting TRBD1. The CDR3 has 15 residues. Germline CDR1 and CDR2: MNHEY and SVGAGI. The trim removed 10 bases at V and 1 base at J, leaving 9 bases unmatched. CDR3 in amino acids: CANPDRGRGTDTQYF. The CDR3 nucleotides read TGTGCCAACCCCGACAGGGGGAGAGGCACAGATACGCAGTATTTT.

This clonotype was observed many times. This sequence joins TRBV7-2 and TRBJ2-7; no definite D call. Germline CDR1 is SGHTA and CDR2 is FQGNSA. The CDR3 consists of 11 residues. The V and J ends lost 5 bases and 6 bases respectively, with 8 bases between them. The CDR3: CASSLTLEQYF. For the CDR3, the DNA is TGTGCCAGCAGCCTTACCCTCGAGCAGTACTTC.